This T cell receptor (beta chain) came from a study of cytomegalovirus exposure and HLA in healthy donors. Study context: Out of approximately 170 million T cells, an earlier analysis found 117 million unique TCR beta sequences in total.

CDR1 and CDR2 (germline): SGHTA, FQGNSA. The CDR3 spans 16 residues. Deletions cut 1 base from V and 3 bases from J, with 16 bases between. PCR involved 60 Vbeta and 13 Jbeta primers. Repertoires were generated with immunoSEQ multiplex PCR, while TCRdb's copy carries only in-frame clones and drops some. The sample consists of around 150,000 clones, approximately 84% of them appearing once. The TCR originated in a man between 18 and 29 years old in good health and CMV-seropositive. J is TRBJ2-7 and V is TRBV7-2; D is perhaps TRBD1 (5 bases). Sequenced material: PBMCs. The chain's CDR3 is CASSLGPDTAIYEQYF. The CDR3 DNA follows: TGTGCCAGCAGCTTAGGCCCGGACACCGCTATCTACGAGCAGTACTTC. Based on the CDR3 plus reference TRBV7-2 and TRBJ2-7, the full variable domain is GAGVSQSPSNKVTEKGKDVELRCDPISGHTALYWYRQSLGQGLEFLIYFQGNSAPDKSGLPSDRFSAERTGGSVSTLTIQRTQQEDSAVYLCASSLGPDTAIYEQYFGPGTRLTVT.